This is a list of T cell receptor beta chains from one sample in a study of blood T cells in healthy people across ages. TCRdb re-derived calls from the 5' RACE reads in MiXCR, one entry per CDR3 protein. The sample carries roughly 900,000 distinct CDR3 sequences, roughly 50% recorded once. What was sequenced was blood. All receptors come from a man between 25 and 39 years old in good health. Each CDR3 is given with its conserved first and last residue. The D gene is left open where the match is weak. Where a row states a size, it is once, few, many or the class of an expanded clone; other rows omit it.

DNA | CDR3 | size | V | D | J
TGTGCCAGCAGTGTGAAGGGGGTGATGGATACGCAGTATTTT | CASSVKGVMDTQYF | . | TRBV12-3/TRBV12-4 | . | TRBJ2-3
TGCAGTGCTAGTGAGGGTGCCCCTGGCGAGCAGTACTTC | CSASEGAPGEQYF | once | TRBV20-1 | . | TRBJ2-7
TGCAGTGCTAGAGCACAGGAGTTGGGGACCCAGTACTTC | CSARAQELGTQYF | . | TRBV20-1 | . | TRBJ2-5
TGCAGCGCCAGAACTGGACTAGCGGGGGCCACGTACGAGCAGTACTTC | CSARTGLAGATYEQYF | . | TRBV29-1 | TRBD2 | TRBJ2-7
TGTGCCAGCAGCTTCACTAACGAGCAGTACTTC | CASSFTNEQYF | few | TRBV5-5 | . | TRBJ2-7
TGTGCCAGCAGCTCCCGGGCAGGGAACTCTGGAAACACCATATATTTT | CASSSRAGNSGNTIYF | . | TRBV11-3 | . | TRBJ1-3
TGTGCCAGCAGTTACCGGTCTCACGAGCAGTACTTC | CASSYRSHEQYF | few | TRBV6-2/TRBV6-3 | . | TRBJ2-7
TGTGCCAGCAGTTTAGAGACAGGGGGCATACCTGAAGCTTTCTTT | CASSLETGGIPEAFF | . | TRBV12-3/TRBV12-4 | TRBD1 | TRBJ1-1
TGCAGTGCTACCACGGGACAGATGACCCCCGGGGAGCTGTTTTTT | CSATTGQMTPGELFF | . | TRBV20-1 | TRBD1 | TRBJ2-2
TGTGCCAGCAGTGGGGCCGGAACAGAACAAGAGACCCAGTACTTC | CASSGAGTEQETQYF | . | TRBV2 | . | TRBJ2-5
TGCAGTGCTTCCTCAGGAGGGACAGGGGTCGGCTACACCTTC | CSASSGGTGVGYTF | few | TRBV20-1 | TRBD1 | TRBJ1-2
TGCAGTGCTAAAGATTCTAGCGGGGGGACAACCTACGAGCAGTACTTC | CSAKDSSGGTTYEQYF | . | TRBV20-1 | TRBD2 | TRBJ2-7
TGTGCCAGCAGCTTAGCAGGGTTCGGCACTGAAGCTTTCTTT | CASSLAGFGTEAFF | . | TRBV7-9 | . | TRBJ1-1
TGTGCCAGCAGTTCCCAAGACCCTACCTCCTACGAGCAGTACTTC | CASSSQDPTSYEQYF | . | TRBV28 | . | TRBJ2-7
TGTGCCAGCAGTTACCCCGGGACGAACCAAGAGACCCAGTACTTC | CASSYPGTNQETQYF | few | TRBV6-2/TRBV6-3 | . | TRBJ2-5
TGCAGCCCCCGCGAGGGGGGCGCTTACAATGAGCAGTTCTTC | CSPREGGAYNEQFF | many | TRBV20-1 | . | TRBJ2-1
TGCAGTGCTAGAGACCCGACAGGGTGGTCCTACGAGCAGTACTTC | CSARDPTGWSYEQYF | . | TRBV20-1 | TRBD1 | TRBJ2-7
TGCGCCAGCAGCCAAGAGGGGGGGACCGTCTGGAATGAGCAGTTCTTC | CASSQEGGTVWNEQFF | few | TRBV4-1 | TRBD2 | TRBJ2-1
TGTGCCAGCAGTTTACCTCCCCAGGGAGCTCAGCCCCAGCATTTT | CASSLPPQGAQPQHF | . | TRBV28 | . | TRBJ1-5
TGTGCCAGCAGCTTAGGTCCTAGCGGGGGGTACACAGATACGCAGTATTTT | CASSLGPSGGYTDTQYF | . | TRBV11-2 | TRBD2 | TRBJ2-3
TGTGCCAGCAGTAAACAGAACACCGGGGAGCTGTTTTTT | CASSKQNTGELFF | . | TRBV6-1 | . | TRBJ2-2
TGTGCCAGCAGCCTTAACCTCCGGGCCGGAGAAGAGACCCAGTACTTC | CASSLNLRAGEETQYF | . | TRBV4-2 | . | TRBJ2-5
TGCAGTGCTAGACCCCCAGCGGGGGTTTACAATGAGCAGTTCTTC | CSARPPAGVYNEQFF | . | TRBV20-1 | TRBD2 | TRBJ2-1
TGTGCCAGCAGCCCCCAACGTGAGACCCAGTACTTC | CASSPQRETQYF | few | TRBV7-2 | . | TRBJ2-5
TGTGCCACCAGTGCTGGGACAGGGGGTGTTCTGTCAGATACGCAGTATTTT | CATSAGTGGVLSDTQYF | few | TRBV24-1 | TRBD1 | TRBJ2-3
TGTGCCGGTAGCTCCCATATCGAACAGCCCCAGCATTTT | CAGSSHIEQPQHF | . | TRBV7-2 | . | TRBJ1-5
TGTGCCAGTTGGGGGAGTTCAGATGCGCAATATTTT | CASWGSSDAQYF | . | TRBV12-3/TRBV12-4 | . | TRBJ2-3
TGTGCCTGGAGTGTTGAAGGGAACGAGCAGTACTTC | CAWSVEGNEQYF | . | TRBV30 | . | TRBJ2-7
TGTGCCATCAGTGAGGGCGGGGCAGGGGCTTTTACTGAGCAGTACTTC | CAISEGGAGAFTEQYF | once | TRBV10-3 | . | TRBJ2-5
TGTGCCAGCAGTTCCGGACAGGCTCTAGCCGCCTACGAGCAGTACTTC | CASSSGQALAAYEQYF | . | TRBV28 | TRBD1 | TRBJ2-7
TGCAGCGGCGGACCGCTGGGGAACTATGGCTACACCTTC | CSGGPLGNYGYTF | . | TRBV29-1 | . | TRBJ1-2
TGTGCCAGCAGCTTAGCGGGCGGGCTGGAGTATGGCTACACCTTC | CASSLAGGLEYGYTF | few | TRBV7-2 | . | TRBJ1-2
TGTGCCAGCACCGTCAGGGATCGAGGGTATGGCTACACCTTC | CASTVRDRGYGYTF | few | TRBV12-3/TRBV12-4 | . | TRBJ1-2
TGTGCCAGCAGCCAAGATCGAAACGCAGCCTTTTACAATAAGCAGTTCTTC | CASSQDRNAAFYNKQFF | once | TRBV3-1 | . | TRBJ2-1
TGCAGTGCTAGAGAAGGAGAAAAGAACACTGAAGCTTTCTTT | CSAREGEKNTEAFF | . | TRBV20-1 | . | TRBJ1-1
TGCGCCTGGAGTGTAGGAGCGGGGGACGGGACCCAGTACTTC | CAWSVGAGDGTQYF | . | TRBV30 | TRBD2 | TRBJ2-5
TGTGCCAGCAGCGTCGTAATAGCGGGGTGGGATGAGCAGTTCTTC | CASSVVIAGWDEQFF | . | TRBV7-2 | TRBD2 | TRBJ2-1
TGCGCCAGCAGCCAAGATTTAGTAGGGGTTATAAGCAATCAGCCCCAGCATTTT | CASSQDLVGVISNQPQHF | many | TRBV4-1 | . | TRBJ1-5
TGTGCCAGCAGTTCTGCTTTCCGTGGGACACTTGCTCCCTACAATGAGCAGTTCTTC | CASSSAFRGTLAPYNEQFF | few | TRBV27 | . | TRBJ2-1
TGTGCCAGCAGCCAAGGGTGGAATGAAAAACTGTTTTTT | CASSQGWNEKLFF | . | TRBV3-1 | . | TRBJ1-4
TGTGCCAGCAGTTCTCCGCGTTTCTATGGCTACACCTTC | CASSSPRFYGYTF | . | TRBV28 | . | TRBJ1-2
TGTGCCAGCAGCCCCAGACAGGCCCTTCACAATGAGCAGTACTTC | CASSPRQALHNEQYF | . | TRBV12-3/TRBV12-4 | . | TRBJ2-7
TGTGCCAGCAGTTTAGGGTCGGGGCGAGGCTACACCTTC | CASSLGSGRGYTF | . | TRBV28 | . | TRBJ1-2
TGTGCCAGCAGCTACCAAAGCGGGAGTGCGTACGAGCAGTACTTC | CASSYQSGSAYEQYF | . | TRBV6-5 | TRBD2 | TRBJ2-7
TGTGCCACCCGAGAAGGGTCTGGACCTAACTATGGCTACACCTTC | CATREGSGPNYGYTF | once | TRBV6-1 | . | TRBJ1-2
TGCAGTGCTAGAAACAGGGAGGGAGGCGAGCAGTACTTC | CSARNREGGEQYF | . | TRBV20-1 | . | TRBJ2-7
TGCAGTGCTAATCTTGGGGTCACCTACGAGCAGTACTTC | CSANLGVTYEQYF | . | TRBV20-1 | . | TRBJ2-7
TGCAGCGTTCGACGGGGGGTGGGAGAGACCCAGTACTTC | CSVRRGVGETQYF | . | TRBV29-1 | TRBD2 | TRBJ2-5
TGTGCCAGCGGTACCGGGACAGCTAACTATGGCTACACCTTC | CASGTGTANYGYTF | . | TRBV28 | TRBD1 | TRBJ1-2
TGTGCCAGCAGTGATTTCAGAAATAGCAATCAGCCCCAGCATTTT | CASSDFRNSNQPQHF | . | TRBV6-1 | . | TRBJ1-5
TGTGCCAGCAGTGAAAACAGTATGAACACCGGGGAGCTGTTTTTT | CASSENSMNTGELFF | . | TRBV6-4 | . | TRBJ2-2
TGCAGTGCCCCCTCCGGAGGGGTGGATGAGCAGTTCTTC | CSAPSGGVDEQFF | . | TRBV20-1 | . | TRBJ2-1
TGTGCCAGGTTGGTTGCTGACGGGACAGGTAGCCACGAGCAGTACTTC | CARLVADGTGSHEQYF | . | TRBV6-5 | TRBD1 | TRBJ2-7
TGTGCCAGCAGCGATCACAGGGGAACCTACGAGCAGTACTTC | CASSDHRGTYEQYF | few | TRBV2 | TRBD1 | TRBJ2-7
TGTGCCAGCAGTTCAGATAGACAGGGATACGAGCAGTACTTC | CASSSDRQGYEQYF | . | TRBV12-3/TRBV12-4 | TRBD1 | TRBJ2-7
TGTGCCAGCAGCTTAGCACCGAACACTGAAGCTTTCTTT | CASSLAPNTEAFF | few | TRBV11-1 | . | TRBJ1-1